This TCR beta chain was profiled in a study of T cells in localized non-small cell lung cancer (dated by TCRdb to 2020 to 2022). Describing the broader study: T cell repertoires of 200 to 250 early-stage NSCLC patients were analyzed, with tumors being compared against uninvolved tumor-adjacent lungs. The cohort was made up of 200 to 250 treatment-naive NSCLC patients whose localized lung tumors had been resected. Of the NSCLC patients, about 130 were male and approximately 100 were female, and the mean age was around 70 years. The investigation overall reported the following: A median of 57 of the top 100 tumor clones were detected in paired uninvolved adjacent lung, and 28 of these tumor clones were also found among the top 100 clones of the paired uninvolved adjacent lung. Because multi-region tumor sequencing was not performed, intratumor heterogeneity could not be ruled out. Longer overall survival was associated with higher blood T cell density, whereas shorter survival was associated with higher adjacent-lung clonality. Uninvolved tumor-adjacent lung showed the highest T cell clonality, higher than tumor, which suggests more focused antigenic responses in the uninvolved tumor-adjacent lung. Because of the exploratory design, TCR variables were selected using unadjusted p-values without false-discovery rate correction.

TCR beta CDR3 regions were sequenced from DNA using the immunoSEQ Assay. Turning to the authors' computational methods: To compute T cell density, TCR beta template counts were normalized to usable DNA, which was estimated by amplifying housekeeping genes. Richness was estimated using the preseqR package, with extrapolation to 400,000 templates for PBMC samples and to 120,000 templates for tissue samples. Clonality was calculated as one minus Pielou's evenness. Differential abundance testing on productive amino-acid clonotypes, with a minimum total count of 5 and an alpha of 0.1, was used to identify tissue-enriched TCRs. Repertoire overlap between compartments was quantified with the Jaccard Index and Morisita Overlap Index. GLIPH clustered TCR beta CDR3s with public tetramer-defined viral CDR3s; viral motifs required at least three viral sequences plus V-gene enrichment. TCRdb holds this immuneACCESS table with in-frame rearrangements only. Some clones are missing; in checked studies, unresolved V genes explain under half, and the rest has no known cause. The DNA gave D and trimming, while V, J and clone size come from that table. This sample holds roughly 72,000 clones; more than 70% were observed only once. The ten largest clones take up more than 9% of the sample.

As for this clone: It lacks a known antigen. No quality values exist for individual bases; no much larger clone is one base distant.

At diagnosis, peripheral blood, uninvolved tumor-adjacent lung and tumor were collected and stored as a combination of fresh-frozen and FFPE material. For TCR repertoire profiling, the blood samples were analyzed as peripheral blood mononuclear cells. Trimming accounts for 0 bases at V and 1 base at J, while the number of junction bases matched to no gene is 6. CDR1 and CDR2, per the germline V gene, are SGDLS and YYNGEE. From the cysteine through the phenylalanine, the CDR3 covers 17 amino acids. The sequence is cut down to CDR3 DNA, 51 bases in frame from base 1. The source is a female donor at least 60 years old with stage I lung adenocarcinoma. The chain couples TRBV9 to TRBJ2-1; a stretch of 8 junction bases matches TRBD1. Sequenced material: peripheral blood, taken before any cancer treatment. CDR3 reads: CASSVGLNRGSYNEQFF. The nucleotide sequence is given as TGTGCCAGCAGCGTAGGACTGAACAGGGGGTCCTACAATGAGCAGTTCTTC.